This T cell receptor (beta chain) is from a study of CD8 T cells in Susac syndrome. Patients with Susac syndrome met diagnostic criteria defined recently for definite or probable disease. Negative isolation yielded the CD8+ and CD4+ T cells, while FACS enriched the TEMRA cells. It was with random hexamers that 0.5 to 1 ug RNA was reverse transcribed. TCRdb used MiXCR to reprocess the immunoSEQ multiplex PCR reads, holding one entry per CDR3 protein. The sample includes about 240,000 distinct CDR3 sequences, 90% to 97% of them seen just once. The sequenced material came from CD4+ T cells from PBMCs. This receptor was taken from a human donor with Susac syndrome.

CDR3 amino acids: CASNDGQDNTEAFF. As DNA, the CDR3 is TGTGCCAGCAATGACGGACAGGATAACACTGAAGCTTTCTTT. The chain links TRBV11-1 to TRBJ1-1; 7 bases line up with TRBD1. This CDR3 contains 14 residues. With 7 bases clipped from V and 2 bases from J, the junction kept 7 bases outside the gene matches. Germline CDR1 SGHAT, CDR2 FQDESV (reference sequence).